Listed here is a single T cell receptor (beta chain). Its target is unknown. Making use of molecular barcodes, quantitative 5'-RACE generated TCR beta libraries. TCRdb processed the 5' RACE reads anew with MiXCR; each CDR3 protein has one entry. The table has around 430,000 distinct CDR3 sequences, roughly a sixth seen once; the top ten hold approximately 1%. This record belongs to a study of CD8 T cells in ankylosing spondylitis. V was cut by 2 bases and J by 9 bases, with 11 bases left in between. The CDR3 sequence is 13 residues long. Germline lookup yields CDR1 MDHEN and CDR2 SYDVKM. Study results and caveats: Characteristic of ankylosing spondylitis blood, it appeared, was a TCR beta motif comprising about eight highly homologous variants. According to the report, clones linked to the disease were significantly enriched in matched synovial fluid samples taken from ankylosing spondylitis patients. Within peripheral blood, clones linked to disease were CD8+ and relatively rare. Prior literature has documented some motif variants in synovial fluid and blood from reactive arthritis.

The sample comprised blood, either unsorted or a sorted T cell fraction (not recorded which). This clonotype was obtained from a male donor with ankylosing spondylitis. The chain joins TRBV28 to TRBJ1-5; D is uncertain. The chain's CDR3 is CASSLGVKRPQHF. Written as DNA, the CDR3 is TGTGCCAGCAGTTTAGGGGTCAAGCGGCCCCAGCATTTT.